The 32 T cell receptor beta chains reported below all come from one sample, sequenced in a study of control samples from healthy donors and cancer patients. The table came from immunoSEQ multiplex PCR; TCRdb's copy has only in-frame clones and leaves some out. The sample has 150,000 to 200,000 clones; 91% are singletons. What was sequenced was blood. All receptors come from a woman in her twenties or thirties in good health.

V and J are TRBV30 and TRBJ2-7; TRBD2 agrees at 14 bases. Trimming at V came to 3 bases and at J to 6 bases, leaving 1 base not matched to a gene. Germline V lookup: CDR1 GTSNPN, CDR2 SVGIG (reference sequence). This CDR3 has 13 residues. In DNA, the CDR3 is TGTGCCTGGAGGGGGACTAGCGGGAGCGAGCAGTACTTC. The encoded protein is CAWRGTSGSEQYF.

The chain has TRBV7-9 and TRBJ2-7, with D tentatively TRBD1 or TRBD2 (5 bases each). This CDR3 spans 14 amino acids. CDR1 is SEHNR, CDR2 FQNEAQ, per germline (reference sequence). V was clipped by 5 bases and J by 4 bases, with 15 bases between them. This CDR3 is CASSPRGSLYEQYF. CDR3 sequence (DNA): TGTGCCAGCAGCCCGAGGGGTTCCCTATACGAGCAGTACTTC.

The genes are TRBV6-1 and TRBJ2-6, with no clear D. The CDR3 loop spans 15 amino acids. Germline lookup yields CDR1 MNHNS and CDR2 SASEGT. V gave up 1 base and J gave up 2 bases, with 6 bases separating them. The CDR3 is CASSEGSTGANVLTF. CDR3 DNA: TGTGCCAGCAGTGAAGGGTCTACTGGGGCCAACGTCCTGACTTTC.

The genes are TRBV3-1 (or the pseudogene TRBV3-2) and TRBJ1-1; D might be TRBD1 (6 bases). This CDR3 is built from 14 residues. Trimming took off 1 base at V and 1 base at J, with 7 bases between the two ends. Per the germline V gene, CDR1 is LGHDT and CDR2 is YNNKEL (reference sequence). The CDR3 DNA sequence: TGTGCCAGCAGCCAAGCCAGGGGGAACACTGAAGCTTTCTTT. Translating it yields CASSQARGNTEAFF.

The gene calls are TRBV28 and TRBJ2-1; 14 positions agree with TRBD2. Germline V CDR1 and CDR2: MDHEN, SYDVKM. This CDR3 spans 17 amino acids. V lost 2 bases and J lost 6; bases outside the gene matches: 6. The CDR3 here is CASSLIFGTSGSNEQFF. CDR3 DNA sequence: TGTGCCAGCAGTTTAATATTCGGGACTAGCGGGAGCAATGAGCAGTTCTTC.

The J gene is TRBJ1-4, the V gene TRBV9; 9 bases are a match to TRBD1. V dropped 0 bases and J dropped 7; count of bases not matched to a gene: 1. The CDR3 is 14 residues long. Germline CDR1 SGDLS, CDR2 YYNGEE. CDR3 residues: CASSVGQGGEKLFF. For the CDR3, the DNA is TGTGCCAGCAGCGTAGGACAGGGGGGTGAAAAACTGTTTTTT. Based on the CDR3 plus reference TRBV9 and TRBJ1-4, the full variable domain is DSGVTQTPKHLITATGQRVTLRCSPRSGDLSVYWYQQSLDQGLQFLIQYYNGEERAKGNILERFSAQQFPDLHSELNLSSLELGDSALYFCASSVGQGGEKLFFGSGTQLSVL.

The V call is TRBV19, the J call TRBJ1-5; weak D call: TRBD1 (6 bases). The CDR3 is 13 amino acids. The germline V gene has CDR1 LNHDA and CDR2 SQIVND (reference sequence). V gave up 5 bases and J gave up 6 bases, with 11 bases separating them. CDR3 sequence reads: CASSQGGGQPQHF. The CDR3, as DNA: TGTGCCAGTAGTCAAGGGGGGGGTCAGCCCCAGCATTTT.

This clone was recorded a few times. The chain joins TRBV6-4 to TRBJ2-1, with TRBD1 matching 11 bases. Germline CDR1 MRHNA, CDR2 SNTAGT. The ends lost 0 bases at V and 7 bases at J; junction bases unmatched: 2. The CDR3 length is 15 residues. CDR3 residues: CASSDSGTGGNEQFF. CDR3 in DNA: TGTGCCAGCAGTGACTCGGGGACAGGGGGGAATGAGCAGTTCTTC.

V usage is TRBV21-1 and J usage is TRBJ2-5; the D call of TRBD2 is as the table states it, not checked on the DNA. TRBV21-1 is an annotated pseudogene. The CDR3 runs 15 residues. CDR3 in amino acids: CASSKARDRQETQYF. The CDR3 nucleotides are TGTGCCAGCAGCAAAGCGCGGGACCGCCAAGAGACCCAGTACTTC.

The V call is TRBV2, the J call TRBJ1-5, with 8 bases aligning to TRBD1. CDR3 length: 15 amino acids. Germline-derived CDR1 and CDR2 are SNHLY and FYNNEI. The junction had 7 bases not matched to a gene; V was cut back by 3 bases and J by 6 bases. CDR3 in amino acids: CASSDPDRGGQPQHF. The CDR3 coding sequence is TGTGCCAGCAGTGACCCTGACAGGGGAGGTCAGCCCCAGCATTTT. Full variable domain (outside the CDR3, taken from reference TRBV2 and TRBJ1-5): EPEVTQTPSHQVTQMGQEVILRCVPISNHLYFYWYRQILGQKVEFLVSFYNNEISEKSEIFDDQFSVERPDGSNFTLKIRSTKLEDSAMYFCASSDPDRGGQPQHFGDGTRLSIL.

This chain links TRBV9 with TRBJ2-2; 11 bases are a match to TRBD1. CDR1 and CDR2 (germline): SGDLS, YYNGEE. V was pared by 0 bases and J by 3 bases, with 1 base of the junction left unmatched. The CDR3 covers 16 residues. The CDR3 protein is CASSVGDRGDTGELFF. The CDR3 DNA follows: TGTGCCAGCAGCGTAGGGGACAGGGGGGACACCGGGGAGCTGTTTTTT.

In this sample, this clone turned up a few times. J is TRBJ2-7 and V is TRBV10-1, with D maybe TRBD1 (5 bases). V dropped 2 bases and J dropped 6 bases, with 11 bases sitting between them. Germline loops: CDR1 WNHNN, CDR2 SYGVQD (reference sequence). The CDR3 length is 13 residues. CDR3 in amino acids: CASSEVGVGEQYF. The CDR3 DNA reads TGCGCCAGCAGTGAGGTAGGGGTCGGCGAGCAGTACTTC.

The rearrangement uses TRBV18 and TRBJ1-5, with a weak D call TRBD1 (5 bases). The CDR3 is 16 amino acids. Germline values: CDR1 KGHSH, CDR2 LQKENI. V lost 2 bases and J 5 bases, leaving 16 bases between the germline ends. CDR3 bases: TGTGCCAGCTCACCAGGGGGGGTCAGTGGGGATCAGCCCCAGCATTTT. It encodes CASSPGGVSGDQPQHF. The full variable domain, completed using reference TRBV18 and TRBJ1-5, is NAGVMQNPRHLVRRRGQEARLRCSPMKGHSHVYWYRQLPEEGLKFMVYLQKENIIDESGMPKERFSAEFPKEGPSILRIQQVVRGDSAAYFCASSPGGVSGDQPQHFGDGTRLSIL.

CDR3 residues: CASRRVGSTDTQYF. In DNA form, the CDR3 reads TGCGCCAGCAGACGGGTGGGTAGCACAGATACGCAGTATTTT. V gene TRBV5-1 combines with J gene TRBJ2-3; D uncertain. CDR3 length: 14 amino acids. Germline CDR1 and CDR2: SGHRS and YFSETQ. V lost 5 bases and J 0 bases, leaving 10 bases between the germline ends.

The gene calls are TRBV6-6 and TRBJ2-6; D gene ambiguous. The germline V gene encodes CDR1 MNHNY and CDR2 SVGAGI (reference sequence). The CDR3 covers 15 residues. V lost 0 bases and J 0 bases, leaving 3 bases between the germline ends. The DNA of the CDR3 is TGTGCCAGCAGTTACTCGGACTCTGGGGCCAACGTCCTGACTTTC. This encodes CASSYSDSGANVLTF.

This chain's CDR3 is CASSVQGGGANVLTF. CDR3 nucleotides: TGTGCCAGCAGCGTACAGGGTGGAGGGGCCAACGTCCTGACTTTC. The J gene is TRBJ2-6, the V gene TRBV7-3, with D possibly being TRBD1 (6 bases). Trimming took 5 bases from V and 4 from J, leaving 12 bases between them. Germline V gives CDR1 SGHTA, CDR2 FQGTGA. The CDR3 is 15 amino acids.

The rearrangement uses TRBV30 and TRBJ1-5; D might be TRBD1 (6 bases). CDR3 length: 14 residues. V was trimmed by 3 bases and J by 2 bases, leaving 11 bases between them. CDR1 and CDR2 (germline): GTSNPN, SVGIG (reference sequence). The chain's CDR3 is CAWSEDSRNQPQHF. The DNA for the CDR3 is TGTGCCTGGAGCGAGGACAGTCGCAATCAGCCCCAGCATTTT. Combining the CDR3 with reference TRBV30 and TRBJ1-5 gives the whole variable domain SQTIHQWPATLVQPVGSPLSLECTVEGTSNPNLYWYRQAAGRGLQLLFYSVGIGQISSEVPQNLSASRPQDRQFILSSKKLLLSDSGFYLCAWSEDSRNQPQHFGDGTRLSIL.

This clone was detected once. Germline and junction disagree at one end, which may indicate a read error. V and J are TRBV27 and TRBJ2-7, with a tentative D call TRBD2 (6 bases). The germline gives CDR1 MNHEY, CDR2 SMNVEV (reference sequence). The CDR3 has 13 residues. CDR3 DNA: TGTGCCAACAGTTTATGGGGGGTAAACGAGCAGTACTTC. Encoded protein: CANSLWGVNEQYF.

The chain couples TRBV28 to TRBJ1-6; D is ambiguous. This CDR3 region has 13 residues. Per the germline V gene, CDR1 is MDHEN and CDR2 is SYDVKM. V was pared by 4 bases and J by 7 bases, with 8 bases between. The DNA for the CDR3 is TGTGCCAGCAGTTCCGTTATAAATTCACCCCTCCACTTT. Amino acid sequence: CASSSVINSPLHF.

This clone was seen once. The CDR3 bases are TGTGCCAGCCGGGGACAGGGGTACAATGAGCAGTTCTTC. Its protein is CASRGQGYNEQFF. This chain links TRBV19 with TRBJ2-1, with 10 bases fitting TRBD1. Trimming removed 9 bases from V and 4 bases from J; junction bases left unmatched: 3. This CDR3 has 13 amino acids. Germline V gives CDR1 LNHDA, CDR2 SQIVND (reference sequence).

J is TRBJ2-2 and V is TRBV2; D might be TRBD1 or TRBD2, each matching 5 bases. Germline CDR1 and CDR2: SNHLY and FYNNEI. The CDR3 is 17 amino acids. V lost 3 bases to trimming and J lost 1 base, with 15 bases between them. CDR3 amino acids: CASSDFGDPLNTGELFF. The CDR3 DNA follows: TGTGCCAGCAGTGACTTCGGGGACCCACTGAACACCGGGGAGCTGTTTTTT.

V gene TRBV6-4 combines with J gene TRBJ1-1; no reliable D call. Germline V CDR1 and CDR2: MRHNA, SNTAGT. This CDR3 region has 13 residues. V was pared by 2 bases and J by 0 bases, with 4 bases between. The DNA for the CDR3 is TGTGCCAGCAGTGACGGGATGAACACTGAAGCTTTCTTT. Its translation is CASSDGMNTEAFF.

V and J are TRBV5-1 and TRBJ1-5; 7 bases fit TRBD1. The J segment lost 5 bases and the V segment lost 0 bases, leaving 2 bases of the junction unmatched. Germline V lookup: CDR1 SGHRS, CDR2 YFSETQ. The CDR3 totals 14 residues. The CDR3 sequence is CASSLEGADQPQHF. CDR3 in DNA: TGCGCCAGCAGCTTGGAGGGGGCCGATCAGCCCCAGCATTTT.

This chain uses TRBV20-1 with TRBJ1-1; tentatively, D is TRBD1 (6 bases). CDR1 is DFQATT and CDR2 is SNEGSKA in the germline V gene (reference sequence). The CDR3 length is 11 residues. This CDR3 reads CSRDKNTEAFF. The DNA of the CDR3 is TGCAGCCGGGACAAGAACACTGAAGCTTTCTTT.

The chain employs TRBV7-2 and TRBJ2-1; TRBD2 matches 7 bases. Looked up from germline, CDR1 is SGHTA and CDR2 is FQGNSA. V was clipped by 1 base and J by 5 bases; unmatched bases: 5. The CDR3 totals 15 residues. CDR3 sequence reads: CASSLVGGGHNEQFF. The CDR3, as DNA: TGTGCCAGCAGCTTAGTGGGGGGAGGGCACAATGAGCAGTTCTTC.

The rearrangement uses TRBV28 and TRBJ1-5, with D perhaps matching TRBD1 (6 bases). The CDR3 has 15 amino acids. V was trimmed by 2 bases and J by 2 bases, leaving 10 bases between them. CDR1 and CDR2 (germline): MDHEN, SYDVKM. CDR3: CASSLIGGGNQPQHF. DNA of the CDR3: TGTGCCAGCAGTTTAATCGGGGGCGGCAATCAGCCCCAGCATTTT.

This chain uses TRBV6-5 with TRBJ2-3; the D call may be TRBD1 or TRBD2 (5 bases each). V was shortened by 7 bases and J by 3 bases, with 11 bases between the two germline ends. The CDR3 contains 13 residues. Germline values: CDR1 MNHEY, CDR2 SVGAGI. The CDR3 sequence is CASTQGETDTQYF. The CDR3 nucleotides read TGTGCCAGCACGCAGGGAGAAACAGATACGCAGTATTTT.

As concerns this clone: Relative to the germline gene, one junction end is altered; a read error may explain this. Other DNA sequences in the same sample also yield this CDR3. The J gene is TRBJ1-6, the V gene TRBV14; D is uncertain. The germline gives CDR1 SGHDN, CDR2 FVKESK. This CDR3 has 14 residues. The CDR3 DNA follows: TGCGCCAGCAGCCTTGTCTCCTATAATTCACCCCTCCACTTT. It is translated as CASSLVSYNSPLHF.

The rearrangement joins TRBV7-8 to TRBJ1-2; 10 positions match TRBD1. V lost 5 bases to trimming and J lost 4 bases; unmatched junction nucleotides: 4. CDR1 and CDR2 from the germline V gene are SGHVS and FQNEAQ. The CDR3 sequence is 14 residues long. Written as DNA, the CDR3 is TGTGCCAGCAGCCCCCGGGACAGGGGCTATGGCTACACCTTC. It yields the protein CASSPRDRGYGYTF.

The CDR3, as DNA: TGTGCCAGCAGTTTATGGCGCCCCGCGAACACCGGGGAGCTGTTTTTT. Its protein is CASSLWRPANTGELFF. The V and J genes are TRBV27 and TRBJ2-2, with D hard to call. V was clipped by 1 base and J by 0 bases, with 9 bases between them. From germline, CDR1 is MNHEY and CDR2 SMNVEV (reference sequence). The CDR3 extends over 16 amino acids.

The V call is TRBV2, the J call TRBJ2-3, with 9 bases identical to TRBD1. The CDR3 contains 15 residues. Unmatched junction bases numbered 4, after V lost 6 bases and J lost 0 bases. The germline gives CDR1 SNHLY, CDR2 FYNNEI. The CDR3 coding sequence is TGTGCCAGCAGGGACAGGGGCTTTAGCACAGATACGCAGTATTTT. Translation gives CASRDRGFSTDTQYF.

The genes are TRBV11-2 and TRBJ2-7; 12 bases fit TRBD2. V lost 1 base and J lost 2; bases outside the gene matches: 9. The CDR3 totals 18 residues. Germline V gene data show CDR1 as SGHAT and CDR2 as FQNNGV. The DNA for the CDR3 is TGTGCCAGCAGCTTAGGTGGTGCTAGCGGGAGGGGGACCTACGAGCAGTACTTC. It translates to CASSLGGASGRGTYEQYF.